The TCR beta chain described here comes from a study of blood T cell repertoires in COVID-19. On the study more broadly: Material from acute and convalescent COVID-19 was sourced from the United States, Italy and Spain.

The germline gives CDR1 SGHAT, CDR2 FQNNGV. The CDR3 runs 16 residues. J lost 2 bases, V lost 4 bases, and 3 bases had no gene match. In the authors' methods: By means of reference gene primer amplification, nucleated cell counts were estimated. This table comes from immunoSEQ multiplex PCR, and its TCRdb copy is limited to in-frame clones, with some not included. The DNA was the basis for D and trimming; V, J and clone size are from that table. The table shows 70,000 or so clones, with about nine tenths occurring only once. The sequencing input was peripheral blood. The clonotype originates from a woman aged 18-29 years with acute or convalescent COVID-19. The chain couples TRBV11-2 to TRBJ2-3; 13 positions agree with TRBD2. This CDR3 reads CASSSTSGRYTDTQYF. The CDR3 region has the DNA TGTGCCAGCAGCTCGACTAGCGGGAGGTACACAGATACGCAGTATTTT.